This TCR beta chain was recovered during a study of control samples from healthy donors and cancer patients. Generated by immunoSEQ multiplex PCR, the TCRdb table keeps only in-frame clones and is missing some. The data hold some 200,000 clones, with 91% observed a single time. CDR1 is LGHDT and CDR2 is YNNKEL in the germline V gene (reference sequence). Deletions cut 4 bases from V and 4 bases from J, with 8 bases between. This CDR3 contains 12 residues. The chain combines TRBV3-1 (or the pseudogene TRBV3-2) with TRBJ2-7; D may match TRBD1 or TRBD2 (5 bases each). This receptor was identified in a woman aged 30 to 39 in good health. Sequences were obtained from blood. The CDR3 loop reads CASSRDLYEQYF. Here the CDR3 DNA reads TGTGCCAGCAGCCGGGACCTATACGAGCAGTACTTC.